Presented here are 20 T cell receptor beta chains from one specimen sequenced in a study of T cell responses to AZD1222 COVID-19 vaccine. TCRdb keeps only in-frame clones here, not all; method: immunoSEQ multiplex PCR. The table lists 85,000 to 110,000 clones, approximately 88% of them singletons. Sample: peripheral blood, taken on day 0 of AZD1222 vaccination. The origin of the receptors is an adult in good health.

The V and J genes are TRBV6-5 and TRBJ1-5; TRBD1 matches at 9 bases. J was trimmed by 6 bases and V by 6 bases; bases with no gene match: 9. CDR1 is MNHEY and CDR2 is SVGAGI in the germline V gene. This CDR3 is 15 amino acids long. In nucleotides, the CDR3 is TGTGCCAGCAGGGCGGGACAGGGTATAGGTCAGCCCCAGCATTTT. It specifies CASRAGQGIGQPQHF.

The V and J genes are TRBV5-1 and TRBJ1-1; 8 nucleotides match TRBD1. V shed 4 bases and J 4 bases; nucleotides not matched to a gene: 9. This CDR3 spans 15 amino acids. CDR1 is SGHRS and CDR2 is YFSETQ in the germline V gene. CDR3 bases: TGCGCCAGCAGCGGTCTGACAGGGGCGATCACTGAAGCTTTCTTT. Protein: CASSGLTGAITEAFF.

The chain links TRBV5-5 to TRBJ1-6; D might be TRBD1 (5 bases). Germline CDR1 reads SGHKS; CDR2 reads YYEKEE (reference sequence). The CDR3 consists of 17 residues. V lost 2 bases to trimming and J lost 8 bases, with 20 bases between them. CDR3 sequence: CASSFGGPWAEYSPLHF. For the CDR3, the DNA is TGTGCCAGCAGCTTCGGGGGTCCTTGGGCGGAATATTCACCCCTCCACTTT.

CDR3 sequence reads: CASSDNRGTGELFF. Here the CDR3 DNA reads TGCGCCAGCAGTGATAACAGGGGGACCGGGGAGCTGTTTTTT. The genes are TRBV10-1 and TRBJ2-2, with TRBD1 identical over 8 bases. CDR3 length: 14 residues. Germline CDR1 and CDR2: WNHNN and SYGVQD (reference sequence). The V gene end was trimmed by 3 bases and the J gene end by 5 bases; junction bases not matched to a gene: 2.

The V gene is TRBV30, the J gene TRBJ1-2, with D unresolved. The V gene lost 8 bases and the J gene lost 3 bases, with 16 bases spanning the gap. The CDR3 runs to 13 residues. Germline V gene data show CDR1 as GTSNPN and CDR2 as SVGIG (reference sequence). The CDR3 here is CAGDDPVHYGYTF. CDR3 coding DNA: TGTGCCGGCGACGACCCCGTTCACTATGGCTACACCTTC.

The chain carries TRBV18 and TRBJ2-1, with a weak D call TRBD1 (5 bases). The ends were cut back, 6 bases at V and 5 bases at J, with 14 bases in the middle. The CDR3 runs to 14 residues. CDR1 and CDR2 (germline): KGHSH, LQKENI. Written as DNA, the CDR3 is TGTGCCAGCTCCCCAGGGTTGGAGCACAATGAGCAGTTCTTC. Residues: CASSPGLEHNEQFF.

This chain's CDR3 is CATSAHSTSGAGELFF. DNA for the CDR3: TGTGCCACCAGCGCCCACTCTACCAGTGGTGCCGGGGAGCTGTTTTTT. The V gene is TRBV15, the J gene TRBJ2-2, with D unresolved. From germline, CDR1 is LNHNV and CDR2 YYDKDF (reference sequence). The CDR3 contains 16 residues. V shed 5 bases and J shed 6 bases, with 19 bases lying between them.

V gene TRBV3-1 (or the pseudogene TRBV3-2) combines with J gene TRBJ1-1; no definite D call. Trimming left V 5 bases short and J 6 bases short, with 16 bases between. The CDR3 totals 14 residues. Germline values: CDR1 LGHDT, CDR2 YNNKEL (reference sequence). CDR3 in amino acids: CASSFSAGWAEAFF. For the CDR3, the DNA is TGTGCCAGCAGCTTTTCTGCGGGTTGGGCTGAAGCTTTCTTT.

CDR3 amino acids: CASSKRGEDSPLHF. Here the CDR3 DNA reads TGTGCCAGCAGTAAAAGGGGTGAGGATTCACCCCTCCACTTT. The chain uses TRBV6-2 or TRBV6-3 and TRBJ1-6; maybe TRBD1 (5 bases). Germline V gene data show CDR1 as MNHEY and CDR2 as SVGEGT. The CDR3 spans 14 residues. Trimming stripped 5 bases from V and 8 bases from J, with 13 bases between.

This clone was picked up one time. The chain is built from TRBV6-5 and TRBJ2-7; 7 nucleotides match TRBD1. The CDR3 has 16 amino acids. Looked up from germline, CDR1 is MNHEY and CDR2 is SVGAGI. The junction had 6 bases not matched to a gene; V was cut back by 0 bases and J by 1 base. CDR3 loop: CASSYSEAGGSYEQYF. CDR3 coding DNA: TGTGCCAGCAGTTACTCGGAGGCAGGGGGTTCCTACGAGCAGTACTTC.

V gene TRBV6-5 combines with J gene TRBJ2-2; D is possibly TRBD2 (6 bases). V was clipped by 9 bases and J by 0 bases, with 14 bases between them. CDR1 MNHEY and CDR2 SVGAGI come from the germline V gene. The CDR3 runs to 15 residues. CDR3: CASTSGTANTGELFF. CDR3 sequence (DNA): TGTGCCAGTACTTCTGGGACTGCGAACACCGGGGAGCTGTTTTTT.

This clone was seen at least ten times. The chain links TRBV7-8 to TRBJ2-7; 8 positions agree with TRBD1. Trimming cost V 2 bases and J 1 base; bases outside gene matches: 7. From germline, CDR1 is SGHVS and CDR2 FQNEAQ. The CDR3 spans 16 residues. This CDR3 reads CASSLTQTGESYEQYF. The CDR3 DNA reads as TGTGCCAGCAGCTTAACCCAGACAGGGGAGTCCTACGAGCAGTACTTC.

J is TRBJ1-4 and V is TRBV4-3, with no clear D. CDR3 size: 14 residues. The V and J ends lost 2 bases and 8 bases respectively, with 12 bases between them. Germline assignment: CDR1 LGHNA and CDR2 YSLEER. The CDR3 DNA reads TGCGCCAGCAGCCAAAGTGTGAGGCAAGAAAAACTGTTTTTT. This translates into CASSQSVRQEKLFF.

V is TRBV28 and J is TRBJ1-5, with unresolved D. Germline V CDR1 and CDR2: MDHEN, SYDVKM. Trimming removed 2 bases from V and 5 bases from J, with 4 bases in between. The CDR3 length is 12 residues. The CDR3 DNA reads TGTGCCAGCAGTTTACGAGATCAGCCCCAGCATTTT. This encodes CASSLRDQPQHF.

The J gene is TRBJ1-1, the V gene TRBV27; 10 bases match TRBD1. Germline CDR1 and CDR2: MNHEY and SMNVEV (reference sequence). V shed 5 bases, J shed 6 bases, and the junction held 6 bases outside the gene matches. The CDR3 totals 14 residues. The CDR3 region has the DNA TGTGCCAGCAGTCCGGGACAGGGGACCGCTGAAGCTTTCTTT. This codes for CASSPGQGTAEAFF.

The rearrangement joins TRBV11-1 to TRBJ1-1; D is ambiguous. The CDR3 contains 15 residues. V was clipped by 2 bases and J by 5 bases, with 15 bases between them. Looked up from germline, CDR1 is SGHAT and CDR2 is FQDESV (reference sequence). For the CDR3, the DNA is TGTGCCAGCAGCTTACTCGGCCAGTCTGGGACTGAAGCTTTCTTT. It encodes CASSLLGQSGTEAFF.

The V and J genes are TRBV4-3 and TRBJ1-4; 9 bases are shared with TRBD1. Germline V gene data show CDR1 as LGHNA and CDR2 as YSLEER. Germline trimming cut 2 bases from V and 4 bases from J; bases unmatched to any gene: 2. CDR3 length: 15 amino acids. The CDR3 coding sequence is TGCGCCAGCAGCCAACAGACAGGGGGTAATGAAAAACTGTTTTTT. It encodes CASSQQTGGNEKLFF.

V usage is TRBV18 and J usage is TRBJ2-2; D not certain. CDR3 length: 14 residues. Germline V gives CDR1 KGHSH, CDR2 LQKENI. V lost 1 base and J 6 bases, leaving 9 bases between the germline ends. The CDR3 DNA sequence: TGTGCCAGCTCACCACTGGAAGTTGCCGGGGAGCTGTTTTTT. Protein sequence: CASSPLEVAGELFF. Variable domain in full (rest from reference TRBV18 and TRBJ2-2): NAGVMQNPRHLVRRRGQEARLRCSPMKGHSHVYWYRQLPEEGLKFMVYLQKENIIDESGMPKERFSAEFPKEGPSILRIQQVVRGDSAAYFCASSPLEVAGELFFGEGSRLTVL.

The chain is built from TRBV2 and TRBJ2-5; D possibly corresponds to TRBD2 (5 bases). The CDR3 length is 11 residues. Germline V gives CDR1 SNHLY, CDR2 FYNNEI. Trimming cost V 4 bases and J 5 bases, with 5 bases left between them. The CDR3 here is CASSGEETQYF. The DNA for the CDR3 is TGTGCCAGCAGTGGGGAGGAGACCCAGTACTTC.

The chain links TRBV6-5 to TRBJ1-6; no firm D call. Germline-derived CDR1 and CDR2 are MNHEY and SVGAGI. The V end lost 7 bases, the J end lost 5 bases, and 12 bases lay between the germline ends. The CDR3 spans 14 residues. The CDR3 sequence is CASTSSRNNSPLHF. CDR3 DNA: TGTGCCAGCACGAGTTCCAGGAATAATTCACCCCTCCACTTT.